This entry lists 11 T cell receptor beta chains sequenced from one sample in a study of blood T cell repertoires in COVID-19. Assay: immunoSEQ multiplex PCR; the TCRdb copy retains only in-frame clones and omits some. Of over 250,000 clones listed, about 89% were seen once; the top ten hold around 9.5%. The material sequenced was peripheral blood. The receptors were sampled from a middle-aged man who had recovered from COVID-19.

The V and J genes are TRBV7-8 and TRBJ1-3; TRBD1 matches at 7 bases. Per the germline V gene, CDR1 is SGHVS and CDR2 is FQNEAQ. The CDR3 is 16 amino acids. Unmatched junction bases numbered 6, after V lost 4 bases and J lost 0 bases. CDR3 nucleotide sequence: TGTGCCAGCAGCTCCCCGACAGGGCGCTCTGGAAACACCATATATTTT. This gives the protein CASSSPTGRSGNTIYF.

This chain joins TRBV7-6 and TRBJ1-3; TRBD1 is a possible D gene (5 bases). The CDR3 is made up of 15 amino acids. Germline assignment: CDR1 SGHVS and CDR2 FNYEAQ. Trimming took off 5 bases at V and 0 bases at J, with 11 bases between the two ends. The CDR3 DNA reads TGTGCCAGCAGCCTGGACGGACACTCTGGAAACACCATATATTTT. It codes for CASSLDGHSGNTIYF.

The V and J genes are TRBV19 and TRBJ1-5; D is undetermined. The V and J ends lost 1 base and 5 bases respectively, with 6 bases between them. This CDR3 has 13 residues. Germline loops: CDR1 LNHDA, CDR2 SQIVND (reference sequence). The CDR3 coding sequence is TGTGCCAGTAGTATAGGATCGGATCAGCCCCAGCATTTT. Amino acid sequence: CASSIGSDQPQHF.

This chain links TRBV6-2 or TRBV6-3 with TRBJ2-7; 7 bases line up with TRBD1. The CDR3 spans 12 residues. The V and J ends lost 5 bases and 5 bases, in that order; junction bases with no gene match: 3. Germline loops: CDR1 MNHEY, CDR2 SVGEGT. CDR3 sequence (DNA): TGTGCCAGCAGTCCGGACAGGCACGAGCAGTACTTC. This gives the protein CASSPDRHEQYF.

The gene calls are TRBV15 and TRBJ2-2; a possible D gene is TRBD1 (6 bases). The germline gives CDR1 LNHNV, CDR2 YYDKDF (reference sequence). With 4 bases removed from V and 3 bases from J, the gap between germline ends came to 12 bases. This CDR3 is 15 amino acids long. CDR3 sequence (DNA): TGTGCCACCAGCATACGGGACACAGACACCGGGGAGCTGTTTTTT. It is translated as CATSIRDTDTGELFF.

The chain uses TRBV6-1 and TRBJ2-4, with 9 bases that match TRBD2. V was clipped by 3 bases and J by 9 bases; unmatched bases: 9. The CDR3 is 15 amino acids. CDR1 is MNHNS and CDR2 is SASEGT in the germline V gene. CDR3 sequence (DNA): TGTGCCAGCAGTGATGGCGGGAGGGCGTTGGTCATTCAGTACTTC. Protein product: CASSDGGRALVIQYF.

J is TRBJ2-5 and V is TRBV7-2, with 7 bases identical to TRBD1. The V and J ends lost 5 bases and 5 bases, in that order; junction bases with no gene match: 8. This CDR3 is built from 14 residues. Germline V gene sequence: CDR1 SGHTA, CDR2 FQGNSA. CDR3: CASSLDRTRETQYF. The CDR3 nucleotides read TGTGCCAGCAGCCTGGACAGGACGCGCGAGACCCAGTACTTC.

This clone was seen once. The chain recombines TRBV4-2 with TRBJ2-5; 10 nucleotides line up with TRBD2. CDR1 is LGHNA and CDR2 is YNFKEQ in the germline V gene. The CDR3 totals 17 residues. J was trimmed by 3 bases and V by 4 bases; bases with no gene match: 11. The CDR3 DNA reads as TGTGCCAGCAGCCGGCAAAGAGCGGGAGGGGGAAAAGAGACCCAGTACTTC. This codes for CASSRQRAGGGKETQYF.

This chain uses TRBV2 with TRBJ2-1; D remains ambiguous. The length of the CDR3 is 10 residues. Germline V CDR1 and CDR2: SNHLY, FYNNEI. Trimming cost V 6 bases and J 6 bases, with 3 bases left between them. The DNA for the CDR3 is TGTGCCAGCAGCGTCAATGAGCAGTTCTTC. Amino acids: CASSVNEQFF.

The chain has TRBV3-1 (or the pseudogene TRBV3-2) and TRBJ1-2; maybe TRBD1 (5 bases). The CDR3 sequence is 13 residues long. The germline CDR1 and CDR2 sequences are LGHDT and YNNKEL (reference sequence). V was pared by 4 bases and J by 4 bases, with 10 bases between. The CDR3: CASSRGRAYGYTF. CDR3 coding DNA: TGTGCCAGCAGCCGGGGCAGGGCCTATGGCTACACCTTC.

The V gene is TRBV9, the J gene TRBJ2-1, with TRBD2 matching 8 bases. The germline gives CDR1 SGDLS, CDR2 YYNGEE. CDR3 size: 15 residues. Losses at the gene ends were 3 bases for V and 3 bases for J; bases not matched to a gene: 5. This CDR3 is CASSGREGIYNEQFF. The CDR3 bases are TGTGCCAGCAGCGGACGGGAGGGTATCTACAATGAGCAGTTCTTC. Supplemented by reference TRBV9 and TRBJ2-1, the full variable domain reads DSGVTQTPKHLITATGQRVTLRCSPRSGDLSVYWYQQSLDQGLQFLIQYYNGEERAKGNILERFSAQQFPDLHSELNLSSLELGDSALYFCASSGREGIYNEQFFGPGTRLTVL.